This T cell receptor beta chain originates from a study of blood T cell repertoires in COVID-19. Study overall: PBMCs, B-cell-depleted T cells, or T cells were the source of the cDNA or gDNA that made up the material.

Clones were sequenced by immunoSEQ multiplex PCR, and TCRdb holds only the in-frame ones, with some missing. Among some 350,000 clones, almost 90% were seen once, and the ten largest hold around 7%. The clonotype originates from a man between 18 and 35 years old with active or convalescent COVID-19. The sequenced sample was peripheral blood.

In DNA, the CDR3 is TGTGCCAGTAGTAGGCGGGACAATCAGCCCCAGCATTTT. Amino acid sequence: CASSRRDNQPQHF. The chain joins TRBV19 to TRBJ1-5; D remains ambiguous. The germline CDR1 and CDR2 sequences are LNHDA and SQIVND (reference sequence). V gave up 4 bases and J gave up 3 bases, with 7 bases separating them. This CDR3 is 13 amino acids long.